The subject of this entry is one T cell receptor beta chain. Its antigen is currently unknown. The sample is drawn from a study of cytomegalovirus exposure and HLA in healthy donors. Trimming removed 6 bases from V and 8 bases from J; junction bases left unmatched: 9. Per the germline V gene, CDR1 is SGHNT and CDR2 is YENEEA. This CDR3 contains 15 residues. Primers: 60 Vbeta forward and 13 Jbeta reverse. Using immunoSEQ multiplex PCR, the repertoire was profiled, and TCRdb retains in-frame clones only, with some absent. Altogether 150,000 to 200,000 clones are present, around 75% being singletons, with the ten largest covering roughly 6.7%. General study findings and limits: Near-uniform donor sequencing depth was presumed by presence/absence analyses. In most subjects, TCR beta sequences reportedly gave accurate predictions of HLA-A and HLA-B alleles.

This chain links TRBV11-3 with TRBJ2-3; TRBD2 matches at 12 bases. The TCR sequence derives from a man aged 40-55 years in good health and CMV-seropositive. The sequenced material came from PBMCs. The CDR3 region is CASSETSGGPRTQYF. CDR3 sequence (DNA): TGTGCCAGCAGTGAGACTAGCGGGGGCCCACGTACGCAGTATTTT.